This TCR beta chain was found in a study of response to subunit inactivated influenza vaccine. This CDR3 has 14 residues. The J segment lost 2 bases and the V segment lost 6 bases, leaving 3 bases of the junction unmatched. In TCRdb, the RT-PCR reads were re-called with MiXCR into one record per CDR3 protein. The profile covers around 570,000 distinct CDR3 sequences, with approximately 7.7% appearing a single time and 13% taken by the ten largest. The starting material was PBMCs from blood, obtained 23 months after vaccination. The rearrangement joins TRBV12-3 or TRBV12-4 to TRBJ1-3; 8 bases fit TRBD1. This clonotype was sampled from a man between 50 and 70 years old who received an inactivated influenza vaccine. DNA of the CDR3: TGTGCCAGCAGCATACAGGGGGCTGGAAACACCATATATTTT. This translates into CASSIQGAGNTIYF.